These T cell receptor beta chains were read from a single sample in a study of blood T cells in healthy people across ages. MiXCR, applied by TCRdb to the 5' RACE reads, yields one record per CDR3 protein. The data contain about 780,000 distinct CDR3 sequences, about a quarter of them singletons. These data also featured in a second study, about T cells of mothers and their children.

The sample taken for sequencing was blood. The source is a boy younger than 18 in good health. Both conserved end residues are part of each CDR3. Fields, in order: clone size, J gene, D gene, V gene, CDR3 protein, CDR3 DNA. D genes are given only for firm matches. Rows may omit the clone size; those that give it use once, few, many or a size class.

size: NA; J: TRBJ2-5; D: TRBD2; V: TRBV6-5; CDR3: CASSSGRRTQYF; DNA: TGTGCCAGCAGCTCCGGGAGGAGAACCCAGTACTTC
size: NA; J: TRBJ1-4; D: NA; V: TRBV12-5; CDR3: CASGQGLTEKLFF; DNA: TGTGCTAGTGGCCAAGGACTGACGGAAAAACTGTTTTTT
size: few; J: TRBJ2-5; D: TRBD2; V: TRBV20-1; CDR3: CSAPQVSGGETQYF; DNA: TGCAGTGCTCCTCAAGTATCGGGGGGAGAGACCCAGTACTTC
size: NA; J: TRBJ1-1; D: NA; V: TRBV20-1; CDR3: CSAGDSLNTEAFF; DNA: TGCAGTGCTGGAGACAGTTTGAACACTGAAGCTTTCTTT
size: NA; J: TRBJ2-7; D: TRBD1; V: TRBV5-1; CDR3: CASSLLDQGASGEQYF; DNA: TGCGCCAGCAGCTTGCTTGATCAGGGGGCCTCTGGCGAGCAGTACTTC
size: few; J: TRBJ2-1; D: TRBD2; V: TRBV6-4; CDR3: CASSQEGAGGLSEQFF; DNA: TGTGCCAGCAGTCAAGAGGGAGCGGGGGGGCTCAGTGAGCAGTTCTTC
size: many; J: TRBJ2-5; D: NA; V: TRBV18; CDR3: CASSPAGSSEETQYF; DNA: TGTGCCAGCTCACCGGCCGGGAGTTCTGAAGAGACCCAGTACTTC
size: NA; J: TRBJ2-1; D: NA; V: TRBV7-8; CDR3: CASSSGLLQFF; DNA: TGTGCCAGCAGCTCGGGACTTCTGCAGTTCTTC
size: few; J: TRBJ1-4; D: TRBD1; V: TRBV9; CDR3: CASSGEGAGNEKLFF; DNA: TGTGCCAGCAGCGGGGAGGGGGCTGGTAATGAAAAACTGTTTTTT
size: NA; J: TRBJ2-7; D: NA; V: TRBV27; CDR3: CASNSGTTSRPHEQYF; DNA: TGTGCCAGCAATTCCGGTACGACCTCAAGGCCTCACGAGCAGTACTTC
size: NA; J: TRBJ1-4; D: NA; V: TRBV7-2; CDR3: CASSLVVGLINEKLFF; DNA: TGTGCCAGCAGCTTAGTGGTGGGACTGATTAATGAAAAACTGTTTTTT
size: few; J: TRBJ1-5; D: NA; V: TRBV27; CDR3: CASSLSAGRHQPQHF; DNA: TGTGCCAGCAGTTTATCCGCAGGGAGGCATCAGCCCCAGCATTTT
size: few; J: TRBJ2-1; D: TRBD2; V: TRBV7-3; CDR3: CASSLQGTSNEQFF; DNA: TGTGCCAGCAGCTTACAGGGGACTAGTAATGAGCAGTTCTTC
size: few; J: TRBJ1-2; D: TRBD1; V: TRBV29-1; CDR3: CSAGTGGAVFGYTF; DNA: TGCAGCGCCGGGACAGGGGGCGCGGTATTTGGCTACACCTTC
size: NA; J: TRBJ1-1; D: TRBD1; V: TRBV28; CDR3: CASSPLRQGRAEAFF; DNA: TGTGCCAGCAGTCCGCTTAGACAGGGTAGGGCTGAAGCTTTCTTT
size: few; J: TRBJ2-5; D: NA; V: TRBV20-1; CDR3: CSARPPGRRETQYF; DNA: TGCAGTGCTAGGCCCCCAGGGAGGCGAGAGACCCAGTACTTC
size: NA; J: TRBJ2-3; D: TRBD1; V: TRBV5-1; CDR3: CASSTHPGQGADTQYF; DNA: TGCGCCAGCAGCACCCATCCGGGACAGGGGGCAGATACGCAGTATTTT
size: NA; J: TRBJ2-3; D: NA; V: TRBV2; CDR3: CASSESGDTDTQYF; DNA: TGTGCCAGCAGTGAATCAGGTGACACAGATACGCAGTATTTT
size: NA; J: TRBJ2-1; D: NA; V: TRBV12-3/TRBV12-4; CDR3: CASNRPSNEQFF; DNA: TGTGCCAGCAACCGACCCTCCAATGAGCAGTTCTTC
size: NA; J: TRBJ2-5; D: NA; V: TRBV7-9; CDR3: CASSLASAGDRFF; DNA: TGTGCCAGCAGCTTAGCGTCGGCAGGCGACCGGTTCTTC
size: NA; J: TRBJ1-1; D: NA; V: TRBV5-1; CDR3: CASRSRNTEAFF; DNA: TGCGCCAGCAGATCAAGGAACACTGAAGCTTTCTTT
size: many; J: TRBJ2-1; D: NA; V: TRBV3-1; CDR3: CASRSNSQGNEQFF; DNA: TGTGCCAGCAGGTCCAATTCACAGGGAAATGAGCAGTTCTTC
size: NA; J: TRBJ2-5; D: TRBD2; V: TRBV20-1; CDR3: CSATGLAGAQETQYF; DNA: TGCAGTGCTACCGGACTAGCGGGGGCCCAAGAGACCCAGTACTTC